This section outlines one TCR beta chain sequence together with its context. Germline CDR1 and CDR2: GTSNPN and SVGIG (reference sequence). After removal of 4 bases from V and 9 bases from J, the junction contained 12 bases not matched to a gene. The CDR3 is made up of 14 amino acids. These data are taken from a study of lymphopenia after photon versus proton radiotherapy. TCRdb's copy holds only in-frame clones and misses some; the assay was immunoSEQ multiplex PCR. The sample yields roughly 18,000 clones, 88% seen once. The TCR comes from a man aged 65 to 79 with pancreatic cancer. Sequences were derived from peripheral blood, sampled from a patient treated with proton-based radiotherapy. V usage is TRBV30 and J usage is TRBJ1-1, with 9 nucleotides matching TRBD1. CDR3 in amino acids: CAWIYPGQGYKAFF. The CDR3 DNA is TGTGCCTGGATTTATCCGGGACAGGGCTACAAAGCTTTCTTT.